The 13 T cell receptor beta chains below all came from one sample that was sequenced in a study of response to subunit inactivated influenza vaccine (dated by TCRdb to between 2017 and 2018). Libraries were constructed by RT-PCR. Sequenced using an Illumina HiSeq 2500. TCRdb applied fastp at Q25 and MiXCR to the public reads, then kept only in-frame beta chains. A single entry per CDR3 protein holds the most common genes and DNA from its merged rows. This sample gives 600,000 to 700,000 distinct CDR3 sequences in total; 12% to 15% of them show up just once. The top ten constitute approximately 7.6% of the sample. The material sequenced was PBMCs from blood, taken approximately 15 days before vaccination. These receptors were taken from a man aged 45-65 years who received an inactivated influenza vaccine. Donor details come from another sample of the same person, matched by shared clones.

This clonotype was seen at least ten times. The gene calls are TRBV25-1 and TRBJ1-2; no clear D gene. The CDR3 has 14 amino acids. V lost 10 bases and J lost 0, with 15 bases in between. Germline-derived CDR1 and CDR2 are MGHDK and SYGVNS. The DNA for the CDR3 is TGTGCCACAACGAAGGGATTTCCTAACTATGGCTACACCTTC. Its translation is CATTKGFPNYGYTF.

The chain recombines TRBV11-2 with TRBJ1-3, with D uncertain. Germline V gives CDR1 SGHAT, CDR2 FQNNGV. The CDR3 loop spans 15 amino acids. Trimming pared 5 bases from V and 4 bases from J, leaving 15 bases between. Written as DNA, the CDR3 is TGTGCCAGCAGCAACCGACCAAACCAAGGAAACACCATATATTTT. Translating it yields CASSNRPNQGNTIYF.

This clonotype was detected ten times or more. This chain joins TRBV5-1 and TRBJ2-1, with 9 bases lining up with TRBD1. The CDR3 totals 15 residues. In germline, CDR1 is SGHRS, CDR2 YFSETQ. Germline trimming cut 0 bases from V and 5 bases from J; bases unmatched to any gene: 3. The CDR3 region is CASSLEGQGHNEQFF. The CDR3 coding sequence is TGCGCCAGCAGCTTGGAGGGACAGGGACACAATGAGCAGTTCTTC.

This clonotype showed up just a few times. As DNA, the CDR3 is TGTGCCAGCAGTCTCTGGACAGAACACGGGGAGCTGTTTTTT. Translating gives CASSLWTEHGELFF. The chain uses TRBV28 and TRBJ2-2, with TRBD1 as a possible D gene (6 bases). V lost 5 bases and J 7 bases, leaving 14 bases between the germline ends. The CDR3 loop spans 14 amino acids. Germline V gene data show CDR1 as MDHEN and CDR2 as SYDVKM.

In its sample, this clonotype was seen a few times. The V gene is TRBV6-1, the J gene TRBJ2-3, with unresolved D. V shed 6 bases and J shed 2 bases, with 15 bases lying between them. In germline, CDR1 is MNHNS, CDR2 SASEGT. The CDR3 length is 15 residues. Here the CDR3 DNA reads TGTGCCAGCAGCCCGGTCGGCAGCTACACAGATACGCAGTATTTT. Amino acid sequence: CASSPVGSYTDTQYF.

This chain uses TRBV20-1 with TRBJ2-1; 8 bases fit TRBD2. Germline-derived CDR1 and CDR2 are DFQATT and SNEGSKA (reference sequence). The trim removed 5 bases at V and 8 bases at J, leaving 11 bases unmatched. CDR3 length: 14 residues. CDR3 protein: CSALPGLEGDEQFF. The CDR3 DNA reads TGCAGTGCTCTCCCGGGACTAGAAGGCGATGAGCAGTTCTTC.

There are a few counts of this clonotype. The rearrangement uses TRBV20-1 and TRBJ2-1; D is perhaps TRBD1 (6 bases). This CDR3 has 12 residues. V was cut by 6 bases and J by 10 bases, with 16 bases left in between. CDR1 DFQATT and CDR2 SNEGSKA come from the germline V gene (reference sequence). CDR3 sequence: CSARGQLREQFF. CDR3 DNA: TGCAGTGCAAGGGGACAATTGAGGGAGCAGTTCTTC.

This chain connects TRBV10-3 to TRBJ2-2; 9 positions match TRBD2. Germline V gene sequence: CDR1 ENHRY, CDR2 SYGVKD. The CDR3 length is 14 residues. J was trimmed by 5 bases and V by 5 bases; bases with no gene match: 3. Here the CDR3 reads CAISMTSGTGELFF. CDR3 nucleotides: TGTGCCATCAGTATGACTAGCGGAACCGGGGAGCTGTTTTTT.

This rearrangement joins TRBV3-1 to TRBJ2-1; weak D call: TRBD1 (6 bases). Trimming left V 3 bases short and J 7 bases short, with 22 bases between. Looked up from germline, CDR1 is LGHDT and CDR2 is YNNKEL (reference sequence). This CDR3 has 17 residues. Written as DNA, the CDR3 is TGTGCCAGCAGCCAGAGTATTTTCCGGGACATCCTAAATGAGCAGTTCTTC. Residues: CASSQSIFRDILNEQFF.

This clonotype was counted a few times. The CDR3 protein is CSASATRQANNSPLHF. CDR3 nucleotide sequence: TGCAGTGCTAGCGCTACCAGACAGGCCAATAATTCACCCCTCCACTTT. The chain employs TRBV20-1 and TRBJ1-6, with D possibly TRBD1 on 6 matching bases. V shed 3 bases and J shed 5 bases, with 17 bases lying between them. Germline V gives CDR1 DFQATT, CDR2 SNEGSKA (reference sequence). The CDR3 runs to 16 residues.

The CDR3 DNA sequence: TGCAGTGTACGGGGGAGAAGTATGAACACTGAAGCTTTCTTT. As protein: CSVRGRSMNTEAFF. The chain joins TRBV20-1 to TRBJ1-1; D may be TRBD1 (5 bases). Germline V lookup: CDR1 DFQATT, CDR2 SNEGSKA (reference sequence). Deletions cut 7 bases from V and 0 bases from J, with 15 bases between. The CDR3 covers 14 residues.

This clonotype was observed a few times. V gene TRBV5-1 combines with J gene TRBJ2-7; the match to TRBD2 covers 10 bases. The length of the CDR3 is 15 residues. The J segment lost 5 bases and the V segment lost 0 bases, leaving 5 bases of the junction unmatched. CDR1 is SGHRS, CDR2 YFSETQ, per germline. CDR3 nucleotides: TGCGCCAGCAGCTTGGCTAGCGGGAGATACGACGAGCAGTACTTC. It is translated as CASSLASGRYDEQYF.

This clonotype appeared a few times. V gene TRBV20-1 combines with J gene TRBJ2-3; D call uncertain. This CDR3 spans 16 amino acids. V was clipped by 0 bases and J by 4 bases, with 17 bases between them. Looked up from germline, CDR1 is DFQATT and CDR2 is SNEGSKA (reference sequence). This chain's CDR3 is CSARDMFRNRADTQYF. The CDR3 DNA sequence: TGCAGTGCTAGAGATATGTTCCGGAATCGCGCAGATACGCAGTATTTT.